This T cell receptor (beta chain) was recovered during a study of blood T cell repertoires in COVID-19. Study information: Material from acute and convalescent COVID-19 was sourced from the United States, Italy and Spain. T cells, B-cell-depleted T cells, or PBMCs provided the cDNA or gDNA that served as material.

The authors' processing: Amplification with reference gene primers provided the estimates of nucleated cell counts. The assay was immunoSEQ multiplex PCR, and TCRdb's table has in-frame clones only and misses some. The D gene and trimming were derived from the DNA, and the V and J assignments and clone size from that table. The sample carries about 140,000 clones, about 80% recorded once. The CDR3 covers 15 residues. Germline CDR1 SNHLY, CDR2 FYNNEI. Trimming stripped 6 bases from V and 0 bases from J, with 13 bases between. The sequence derives from a human donor in a cohort sampled during active COVID-19. Specimen: peripheral blood. The V and J genes are TRBV2 and TRBJ2-3; perhaps TRBD2 as D (6 bases). Here the CDR3 DNA reads TGTGCCAGCAGCCGGGAGACCGGAAGCACAGATACGCAGTATTTT. This sequence encodes CASSRETGSTDTQYF.